These 18 T cell receptor beta chains were all obtained from the same sample, sequenced in a study of T cells in narcolepsy. The data were produced by immunoSEQ multiplex PCR, yet TCRdb's version contains in-frame clones alone and is incomplete. This sample has just over 40,000 clones, with about 91% found just once. Sequencing was carried out using CD45RA- memory CD4+ T cells from PBMCs. The receptors derive from a human donor with narcolepsy.

The chain joins TRBV14 to TRBJ2-2; the match to TRBD1 covers 7 bases. The CDR3 consists of 13 residues. Germline V lookup: CDR1 SGHDN, CDR2 FVKESK. V shed 9 bases and J 5 bases; nucleotides not matched to a gene: 6. CDR3 amino acids: CASRGRGTGELFF. In DNA form, the CDR3 reads TGTGCCAGTAGGGGGCGAGGGACCGGGGAGCTGTTTTTT.

Here the CDR3 DNA reads TGTGCCACCAGCAGCGACAGGGGAATATCGCCCCAGCATTTT. Encoded protein: CATSSDRGISPQHF. This chain joins TRBV15 and TRBJ1-5, with 8 nucleotides matching TRBD1. The germline CDR1 and CDR2 sequences are LNHNV and YYDKDF (reference sequence). V lost 3 bases to trimming and J lost 9 bases; unmatched junction nucleotides: 7. The CDR3 sequence is 14 residues long.

This clone was seen only once. V is TRBV4-2 and J is TRBJ2-5; 9 bases match TRBD2. Germline loops: CDR1 LGHNA, CDR2 YNFKEQ. This CDR3 comprises 15 residues. J lost 10 bases, V lost 0 bases, and 9 bases had no gene match. CDR3 nucleotide sequence: TGTGCCAGCAGCCAAGATCGGACTAGCGCGGGTGTCCAGTACTTC. Its protein product is CASSQDRTSAGVQYF.

The chain is built from TRBV9 and TRBJ1-3; D call uncertain. CDR1 is SGDLS and CDR2 is YYNGEE in the germline V gene. This CDR3 has 15 amino acids. The V end was cut by 3 bases, the J end by 7 bases, with 17 bases between. CDR3 amino acids: CASSALAQAGNTIYF. The CDR3 nucleotides are TGTGCCAGCAGCGCACTAGCTCAAGCCGGGAACACCATATATTTT.

J is TRBJ2-2 and V is TRBV9, with TRBD2 matching 10 bases. The CDR3 totals 16 residues. Germline lookup yields CDR1 SGDLS and CDR2 YYNGEE. V lost 0 bases and J lost 5; bases outside the gene matches: 4. The CDR3 sequence is CASSVASGRATGELFF. In nucleotides, the CDR3 is TGTGCCAGCAGCGTAGCAAGCGGGAGGGCGACCGGGGAGCTGTTTTTT.

The rearrangement links TRBV7-3 to TRBJ2-7; possibly TRBD2 for D (6 bases). Germline CDR1 reads SGHTA; CDR2 reads FQGTGA. The CDR3 covers 14 residues. Trimming removed 3 bases at V and 6 bases at J, with 15 bases between. CDR3 coding DNA: TGTGCCAGCAGCTTGATCGGGAGATCGGGCGAGCAGTACTTC. It translates to CASSLIGRSGEQYF.

This clone was detected once. The chain links TRBV13 to TRBJ2-7, with D perhaps given as TRBD1 or TRBD2 (7 bases each). CDR3 length: 14 amino acids. Germline V gene data show CDR1 as PRHDT and CDR2 as FYEKMQ (reference sequence). The V end lost 5 bases, the J end lost 5 bases, and 16 bases lay between the germline ends. This chain's CDR3 is CASSQRDSWDEQYF. CDR3 DNA: TGTGCCAGCAGCCAGCGGGACAGTTGGGACGAGCAGTACTTC. Full variable domain (outside the CDR3, taken from reference TRBV13 and TRBJ2-7): AAGVIQSPRHLIKEKRETATLKCYPIPRHDTVYWYQQGPGQDPQFLISFYEKMQSDKGSIPDRFSAQQFSDYHSELNMSSLELGDSALYFCASSQRDSWDEQYFGPGTRLTVT.

The chain has TRBV6-5 and TRBJ1-3, with D possibly TRBD1 on 5 matching bases. The V and J ends lost 6 bases and 0 bases respectively, with 9 bases between them. The CDR3 contains 14 residues. CDR1 and CDR2 from the germline V gene are MNHEY and SVGAGI. CDR3 coding DNA: TGTGCCAGCAGCCGACAGATCTCTGGAAACACCATATATTTT. Translated: CASSRQISGNTIYF.

The chain carries TRBV28 and TRBJ1-3; the match to TRBD1 covers 7 bases. CDR3 length equals 13 residues. Germline CDR1 is MDHEN and CDR2 is SYDVKM. CDR3: CATKGTVWNTIYF. The CDR3 region has the DNA TGTGCTACAAAGGGGACAGTTTGGAACACCATATATTTT.

V gene TRBV11-2 combines with J gene TRBJ2-7, with 8 nucleotides matching TRBD1. CDR1 is SGHAT and CDR2 is FQNNGV in the germline V gene. The V segment lost 1 base and the J segment 2 bases; nucleotides outside the gene matches: 7. The CDR3 consists of 16 residues. Here the CDR3 reads CASSLAFQGATYEQYF. CDR3 coding DNA: TGTGCCAGCAGCTTAGCTTTTCAGGGGGCCACCTACGAGCAGTACTTC.

J is TRBJ1-3 and V is TRBV11-3; D might be TRBD1 (5 bases). Germline V gives CDR1 SGHNT, CDR2 YENEEA. The CDR3 extends over 14 amino acids. V lost 5 bases and J 7 bases, leaving 15 bases between the germline ends. CDR3 sequence: CASSANQGGNTIYF. For the CDR3, the DNA is TGTGCCAGCAGCGCCAATCAGGGAGGGAACACCATATATTTT.

The chain links TRBV29-1 to TRBJ2-1, with TRBD2 matching 7 bases. Germline V gene data show CDR1 as SQVTM and CDR2 as ANQGSEA. J lost 0 bases, V lost 0 bases, and 8 bases had no gene match. CDR3 size: 17 residues. CDR3 region: CSVEDPASGSSYNEQFF. The CDR3 DNA is TGCAGCGTTGAAGATCCCGCTAGCGGCAGCTCCTACAATGAGCAGTTCTTC.

J is TRBJ1-1 and V is TRBV7-6; 9 nucleotides match TRBD1. The CDR3 length is 14 residues. Germline assignment: CDR1 SGHVS and CDR2 FNYEAQ. J lost 7 bases, V lost 5 bases, and 8 bases had no gene match. The CDR3 reads CASSPNRGQDEAFF. The CDR3 region has the DNA TGTGCCAGCAGCCCAAACAGGGGGCAGGATGAAGCTTTCTTT.

This chain connects TRBV15 to TRBJ2-6, with D perhaps given as TRBD1 or TRBD2 (5 bases each). Trimming took 0 bases from V and 0 from J, leaving 9 bases between them. Germline V lookup: CDR1 LNHNV, CDR2 YYDKDF (reference sequence). This CDR3 spans 17 amino acids. This CDR3 is CATSRDLGVSGANVLTF. CDR3 coding DNA: TGTGCCACCAGCAGAGATTTGGGGGTCTCTGGGGCCAACGTCCTGACTTTC.

The chain is built from TRBV30 and TRBJ1-2, with 7 bases that match TRBD1. The V segment lost 7 bases and the J segment 2 bases; nucleotides outside the gene matches: 4. The CDR3 is 12 amino acids. The germline CDR1 and CDR2 sequences are GTSNPN and SVGIG (reference sequence). The CDR3 DNA reads as TGTGCCTCAACGACAGGGAACTATGGCTACACCTTC. Protein product: CASTTGNYGYTF.

This chain uses TRBV7-2 with TRBJ2-3; D is ambiguous. Trimming removed 0 bases at V and 7 bases at J, with 5 bases between. The CDR3 spans 12 residues. Germline loops: CDR1 SGHTA, CDR2 FQGNSA. The CDR3 region has the DNA TGTGCCAGCAGCTTAGCTAGTAATACGCAGTATTTT. Translation: CASSLASNTQYF. Looking up the rest from reference TRBV7-2 and TRBJ2-3 gives the full variable domain: GAGVSQSPSNKVTEKGKDVELRCDPISGHTALYWYRQSLGQGLEFLIYFQGNSAPDKSGLPSDRFSAERTGGSVSTLTIQRTQQEDSAVYLCASSLASNTQYFGPGTRLTVL.

This clone was recorded only once. The chain links TRBV11-1 to TRBJ2-5, with 9 bases that match TRBD1. Germline V gene sequence: CDR1 SGHAT, CDR2 FQDESV (reference sequence). V shed 4 bases and J 4 bases; nucleotides not matched to a gene: 10. This CDR3 contains 16 residues. The CDR3 region has the DNA TGTGCCAGCAGCTCAGAATCCGGGACAGGGATAGAGACCCAGTACTTC. This gives the protein CASSSESGTGIETQYF.

The J gene is TRBJ1-1, the V gene TRBV28, with D uncertain. CDR3 length: 13 residues. Germline V gene lookup returns CDR1 MDHEN and CDR2 SYDVKM. Trimming took off 4 bases at V and 7 bases at J, with 13 bases between the two ends. Here the CDR3 reads CASSYGEHGEAFF. Here the CDR3 DNA reads TGTGCCAGCAGTTATGGTGAACATGGTGAAGCTTTCTTT.